This T cell receptor beta chain was recorded in a study of long-term antiretroviral therapy in people with HIV. CDR3 size: 10 residues. CDR1 is SNHLY, CDR2 FYNNEI, per germline. V lost 9 bases, J lost 2 bases, and 5 bases lay in between. Notes on the study in general: The ART regimens used between 2004 and 2017 may be less effective than current ones. Control repertoires displayed wider CDR3 length ranges than the HIV repertoires.

This clone was seen more than once but under ten times. The antigen is unknown. At the survey level, the v3.0 immunoSEQ assay was run. Each sample aimed for about 35,000-50,000 sequenced T-cell genomes. Measured with immunoSEQ multiplex PCR; TCRdb has only the in-frame clones, and not every one. In the table there are tens of thousands of clones, roughly 79% of which are singletons. The receptor was isolated from a woman between 40 and 50 years old with HIV. The chain joins TRBV2 to TRBJ2-7; D unclear. The source material was unsorted PBMCs, sampled 1.1 years before starting antiretroviral therapy. In DNA, the CDR3 is TGTGCCAGTTACACCTACGAGCAGTACTTC. Translation: CASYTYEQYF.